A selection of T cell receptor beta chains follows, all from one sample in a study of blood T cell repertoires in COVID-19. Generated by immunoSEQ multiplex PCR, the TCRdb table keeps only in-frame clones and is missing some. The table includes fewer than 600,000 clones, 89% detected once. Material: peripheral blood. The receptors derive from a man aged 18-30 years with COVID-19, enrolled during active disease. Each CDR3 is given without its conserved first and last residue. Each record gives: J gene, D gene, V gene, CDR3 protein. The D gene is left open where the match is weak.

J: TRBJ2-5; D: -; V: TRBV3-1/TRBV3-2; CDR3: ASSHREGATQY
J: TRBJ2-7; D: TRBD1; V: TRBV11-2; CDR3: ASTRPQGQQPYEQY
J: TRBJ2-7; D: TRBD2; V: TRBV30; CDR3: AWSGASGRPYEQY
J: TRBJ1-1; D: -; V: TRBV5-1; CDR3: ASSSGQVNTEAF
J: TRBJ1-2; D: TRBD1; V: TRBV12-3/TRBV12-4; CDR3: ASSLVGGGGYT
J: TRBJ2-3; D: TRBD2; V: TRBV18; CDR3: ASSSLGGGGTDTQY
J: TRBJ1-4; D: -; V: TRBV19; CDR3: ASSILGQATNEKLF
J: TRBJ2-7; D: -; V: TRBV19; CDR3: ASSGLQPGYEQY
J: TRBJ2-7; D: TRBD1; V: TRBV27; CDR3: ASSQGAYEQY
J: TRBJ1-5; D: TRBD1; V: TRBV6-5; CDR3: ASSRTGGSNQPQH
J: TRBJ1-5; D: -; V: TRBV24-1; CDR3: ATSDFGQPQH
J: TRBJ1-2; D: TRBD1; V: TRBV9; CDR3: ASSTPGTGVGYT
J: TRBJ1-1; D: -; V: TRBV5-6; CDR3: ASTLRLGDTRHTEAF
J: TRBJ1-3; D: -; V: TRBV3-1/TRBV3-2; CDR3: ASSQDRGRVSQSGNTIY
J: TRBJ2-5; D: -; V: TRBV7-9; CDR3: ASSSGSGQETQY
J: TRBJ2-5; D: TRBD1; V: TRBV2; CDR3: ASNRQGGQETQY
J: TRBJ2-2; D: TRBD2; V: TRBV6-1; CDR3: ASSDIAGNTGELF
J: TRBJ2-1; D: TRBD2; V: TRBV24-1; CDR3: ATSDSLIAGGPAEQF
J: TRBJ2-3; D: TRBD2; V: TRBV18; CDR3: ASSPGREGHLGDTQY
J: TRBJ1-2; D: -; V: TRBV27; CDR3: ASIPLGWGYT
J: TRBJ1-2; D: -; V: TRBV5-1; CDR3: ASSLGNTGSHGYT
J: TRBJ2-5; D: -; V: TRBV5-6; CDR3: ASSTGLGETQY
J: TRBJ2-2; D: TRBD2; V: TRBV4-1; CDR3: ASSQDSSGYITGELF
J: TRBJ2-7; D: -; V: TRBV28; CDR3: ASTLILGGAAYEQY
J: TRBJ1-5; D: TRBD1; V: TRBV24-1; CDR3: ATSDPGQGAFQPQH
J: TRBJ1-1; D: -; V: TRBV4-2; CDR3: ASTSGAGDTEAF
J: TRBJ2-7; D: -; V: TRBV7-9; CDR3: ASSQGLRGYEQY
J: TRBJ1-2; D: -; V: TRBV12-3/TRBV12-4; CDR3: ASRGGRAGGYT
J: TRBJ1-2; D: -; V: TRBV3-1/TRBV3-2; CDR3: ASSQPGFENYGYT
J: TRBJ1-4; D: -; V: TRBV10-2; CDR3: ASLAALNEKLF
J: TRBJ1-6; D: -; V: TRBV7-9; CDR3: ASSFQPQGYNSPLH
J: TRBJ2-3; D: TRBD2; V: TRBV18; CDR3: ASSPLGGLDLTDTQY
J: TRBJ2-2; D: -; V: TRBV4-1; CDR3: ASSRPNTGELF
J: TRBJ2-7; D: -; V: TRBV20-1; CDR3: SASLEPSSYEQY
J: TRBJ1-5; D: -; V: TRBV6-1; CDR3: ASSEARAANQPQH
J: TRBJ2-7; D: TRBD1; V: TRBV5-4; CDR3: ASSLGSGTGAYEQY
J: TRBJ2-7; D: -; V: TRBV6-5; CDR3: ASNRGGSYEQY
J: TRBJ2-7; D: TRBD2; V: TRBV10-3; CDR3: ATLGGSSYEQY
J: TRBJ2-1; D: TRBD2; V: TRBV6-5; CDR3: ASSYGLAAIGEQF
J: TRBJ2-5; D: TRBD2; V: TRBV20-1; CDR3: SASYGGAVETQY
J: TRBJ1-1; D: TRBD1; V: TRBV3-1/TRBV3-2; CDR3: ASSRTGRITEAF
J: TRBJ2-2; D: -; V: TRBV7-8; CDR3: ASSFGQGGYGELF
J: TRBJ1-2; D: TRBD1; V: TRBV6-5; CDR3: ASSYLDRAYGYT
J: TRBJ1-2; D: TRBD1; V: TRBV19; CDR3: ASSPGGSGTDVHGYT
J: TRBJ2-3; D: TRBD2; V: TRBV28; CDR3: ASTGGSGTDTQY
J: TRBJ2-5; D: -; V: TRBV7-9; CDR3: ASSLVAVSETQY
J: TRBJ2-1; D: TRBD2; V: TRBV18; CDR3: ASGTSGGEQF
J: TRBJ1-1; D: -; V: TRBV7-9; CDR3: ASSSSGTPTEAF
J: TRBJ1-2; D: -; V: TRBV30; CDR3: AWSGGRNYGYT
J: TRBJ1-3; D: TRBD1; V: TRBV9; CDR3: ASSARDRAGNTIY
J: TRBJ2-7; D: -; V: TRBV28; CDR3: ASSLLGQYYEQY
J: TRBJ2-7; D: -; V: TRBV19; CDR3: ATSTRRQANYEQY